Presented here are 26 T cell receptor beta chains from one specimen sequenced in a study of blood T cell repertoires in COVID-19. TCRdb's copy holds only in-frame clones and misses some; the assay was immunoSEQ multiplex PCR. The data show about 150,000 clones, about four fifths seen once. The sequenced sample was peripheral blood. The receptors were gathered from a man aged 70-80 years with active or convalescent COVID-19.

The V gene is TRBV5-1, the J gene TRBJ2-7; 7 bases line up with TRBD1. Trimming at V came to 0 bases and at J to 2 bases, leaving 5 bases not matched to a gene. Germline lookup yields CDR1 SGHRS and CDR2 YFSETQ. There are 15 residues in the CDR3. CDR3 residues: CASSLEAGGAYEQYF. The CDR3, as DNA: TGCGCCAGCAGCTTGGAGGCAGGGGGTGCCTACGAGCAGTACTTC.

CDR3 residues: CASRSDYGYTF. The CDR3 DNA is TGTGCCAGCAGATCAGACTATGGCTACACCTTC. The rearrangement joins TRBV28 to TRBJ1-2; D remains unclear. The germline V gene encodes CDR1 MDHEN and CDR2 SYDVKM. With 6 bases removed from V and 3 bases from J, the gap between germline ends came to 5 bases. This CDR3 has 11 residues.

DNA for the CDR3: TGTGCCAGCAGTTACTCGAGCCCCCAGGGGGTTACCGCCAAAAACATTCAGTACTTC. It yields the protein CASSYSSPQGVTAKNIQYF. J is TRBJ2-4 and V is TRBV6-2 or TRBV6-3; 7 bases agree with TRBD1. Germline V gene sequence: CDR1 MNHEY, CDR2 SVGEGT. This CDR3 has 19 amino acids. Trimming took 0 bases from V and 1 from J; bases not matched to a gene: 12.

The CDR3 region has the DNA TGCAGTGCTGAGAACAATGAGCAGTTCTTC. As protein: CSAENNEQFF. The V and J genes are TRBV20-1 and TRBJ2-1, with D hard to call. CDR3 length: 10 residues. V was trimmed by 5 bases and J by 5 bases, leaving 4 bases between them. From germline, CDR1 is DFQATT and CDR2 SNEGSKA (reference sequence).

This chain connects TRBV11-1 to TRBJ2-1; 7 bases align to TRBD2. Germline V gene sequence: CDR1 SGHAT, CDR2 FQDESV (reference sequence). The CDR3 loop spans 15 amino acids. Trimming cost V 4 bases and J 7 bases; bases outside gene matches: 10. The CDR3 region is CASSSDGLAVNEQFF. The CDR3 coding sequence is TGTGCCAGCAGCTCAGACGGGCTAGCGGTAAATGAGCAGTTCTTC.

The V call is TRBV7-9, the J call TRBJ1-6; 11 positions match TRBD1. V lost 8 bases, J lost 14 bases, and 11 bases stayed unmatched. CDR1 and CDR2 from the germline V gene are SEHNR and FQNEAQ (reference sequence). The CDR3 loop spans 14 amino acids. The CDR3 is CASSRGQGEEALHF. CDR3 DNA sequence: TGTGCCAGCTCCAGGGGACAGGGGGAAGAAGCCCTCCACTTT.

The chain uses TRBV2 and TRBJ2-5; the match to TRBD1 covers 9 bases. The germline V gene encodes CDR1 SNHLY and CDR2 FYNNEI. CDR3 length: 17 amino acids. V lost 2 bases and J lost 5; bases outside the gene matches: 12. Here the CDR3 reads CASSESKISDRGETQYF. DNA for the CDR3: TGTGCCAGCAGTGAATCGAAGATTTCGGACAGGGGCGAGACCCAGTACTTC.

J is TRBJ2-3 and V is TRBV5-1; 7 positions match TRBD2. The germline V gene has CDR1 SGHRS and CDR2 YFSETQ. Trimming at V came to 0 bases and at J to 5 bases, leaving 3 bases not matched to a gene. This CDR3 is 14 amino acids long. CDR3 loop: CASSLGRGEDTQYF. CDR3 DNA sequence: TGCGCCAGCAGCTTGGGACGGGGGGAAGATACGCAGTATTTT.

The rearrangement uses TRBV19 and TRBJ1-4; the match to TRBD1 covers 7 bases. After removal of 3 bases from V and 0 bases from J, the junction contained 7 bases not matched to a gene. CDR1 and CDR2 from the germline V gene are LNHDA and SQIVND (reference sequence). The CDR3 runs to 17 residues. The CDR3 loop is CASSIPGQISTNEKLFF. Here the CDR3 DNA reads TGTGCCAGTAGTATTCCGGGACAGATATCAACTAATGAAAAACTGTTTTTT.

The V gene is TRBV7-8, the J gene TRBJ1-5; no clear D gene. V shed 1 base and J shed 3 bases, with 16 bases lying between them. Germline loops: CDR1 SGHVS, CDR2 FQNEAQ. This CDR3 comprises 17 residues. CDR3: CASSLVSGKSTNQPQHF. CDR3 nucleotides: TGTGCCAGCAGCTTAGTCTCGGGAAAGTCTACCAATCAGCCCCAGCATTTT.

The rearrangement joins TRBV7-2 to TRBJ1-2; possible D gene TRBD1, 6 bases. V gave up 2 bases and J gave up 7 bases, with 14 bases separating them. This CDR3 comprises 14 residues. Germline-derived CDR1 and CDR2 are SGHTA and FQGNSA. The CDR3 is CASSLTGRGSGYTF. Here the CDR3 DNA reads TGTGCCAGCAGCTTAACAGGGAGAGGTAGTGGCTACACCTTC.

The V gene is TRBV5-1, the J gene TRBJ1-6; 8 nucleotides match TRBD1. Trimming cost V 3 bases and J 0 bases; bases outside gene matches: 11. The CDR3 contains 19 residues. Germline V CDR1 and CDR2: SGHRS, YFSETQ. CDR3 loop: CASSWLKQGGNSYNSPLHF. CDR3 bases: TGCGCCAGCAGCTGGCTGAAACAGGGGGGAAACTCCTATAATTCACCCCTCCACTTT.

V gene TRBV7-8 combines with J gene TRBJ1-3, with 9 bases that match TRBD1. The CDR3 sequence is 15 residues long. After removal of 4 bases from V and 1 base from J, the junction contained 2 bases not matched to a gene. Germline-derived CDR1 and CDR2 are SGHVS and FQNEAQ. CDR3 sequence: CASSYRGQSGNTIYF. Here the CDR3 DNA reads TGTGCCAGCAGCTACAGGGGGCAGTCTGGAAACACCATATATTTT.

V is TRBV5-1 and J is TRBJ1-6; 7 bases fit TRBD1. J gave up 2 bases and V 4 bases, and 6 bases lay outside the gene matches. The CDR3 covers 16 residues. Germline V CDR1 and CDR2: SGHRS, YFSETQ. CDR3 region: CASSPQGMTYNSPLHF. In DNA, the CDR3 is TGCGCCAGCAGCCCACAGGGGATGACCTATAATTCACCCCTCCACTTT.

The gene calls are TRBV7-9 and TRBJ1-2, with 10 bases aligning to TRBD1. The CDR3 consists of 16 residues. V shed 5 bases and J 6 bases; nucleotides not matched to a gene: 12. The germline V gene encodes CDR1 SEHNR and CDR2 FQNEAQ (reference sequence). The CDR3 region has the DNA TGTGCCAGCAGCCCGAGCCTCGGGACAGGGGATCATGGCTACACCTTC. It yields the protein CASSPSLGTGDHGYTF.

This chain joins TRBV6-5 and TRBJ1-2; 7 nucleotides match TRBD1. This CDR3 is built from 15 residues. Trimming cost V 2 bases and J 2 bases; bases outside gene matches: 5. CDR1 is MNHEY and CDR2 is SVGAGI in the germline V gene. DNA for the CDR3: TGTGCCAGCAGTTACGGAGGGGGCTCGAACTATGGCTACACCTTC. It is translated as CASSYGGGSNYGYTF.

Only one count was recorded for this clone. This chain links TRBV27 with TRBJ1-1; D gene ambiguous. The CDR3 consists of 14 residues. CDR1 is MNHEY and CDR2 is SMNVEV in the germline V gene (reference sequence). The V end lost 6 bases, the J end lost 5 bases, and 16 bases lay between the germline ends. The chain's CDR3 is CASSRTGERTEAFF. The CDR3 nucleotides read TGTGCCAGCAGCCGAACCGGGGAACGGACTGAAGCTTTCTTT.

This sequence joins TRBV30 and TRBJ1-3; 8 nucleotides match TRBD1. The V gene's germline CDR1 is GTSNPN and CDR2 SVGIG (reference sequence). J was trimmed by 0 bases and V by 2 bases; bases with no gene match: 9. The CDR3 spans 17 residues. The CDR3 loop is CAWSSGTGSISGNTIYF. The CDR3 DNA reads as TGTGCCTGGAGTTCAGGGACAGGATCGATCTCTGGAAACACCATATATTTT. The entire variable domain, with the rest obtained from reference TRBV30 and TRBJ1-3, is as follows: SQTIHQWPATLVQPVGSPLSLECTVEGTSNPNLYWYRQAAGRGLQLLFYSVGIGQISSEVPQNLSASRPQDRQFILSSKKLLLSDSGFYLCAWSSGTGSISGNTIYFGEGSWLTVV.

This clone was seen only a few times. The rearrangement joins TRBV29-1 to TRBJ1-1, with D tentatively TRBD1 (6 bases). The CDR3 spans 13 residues. The V end was cut by 7 bases, the J end by 0 bases, with 12 bases between. Germline V gene sequence: CDR1 SQVTM, CDR2 ANQGSEA. CDR3 sequence: CSALDSMNTEAFF. CDR3 in DNA: TGCAGCGCCTTGGACAGCATGAACACTGAAGCTTTCTTT.

This chain joins TRBV7-3 and TRBJ2-3; 7 bases map to TRBD2. The CDR3 has 14 amino acids. Losses at the gene ends were 5 bases for V and 4 bases for J; bases not matched to a gene: 6. CDR1 is SGHTA and CDR2 is FQGTGA in the germline V gene. The CDR3 DNA sequence: TGTGCCAGCAGCGCAAAGGGAGGGGCAGATACGCAGTATTTT. Translated: CASSAKGGADTQYF.

This chain joins TRBV6-2 or TRBV6-3 and TRBJ2-5; 12 bases align to TRBD2. CDR3 size: 19 residues. Per the germline V gene, CDR1 is MNHEY and CDR2 is SVGEGT. V shed 2 bases and J 2 bases; nucleotides not matched to a gene: 12. CDR3 coding DNA: TGTGCCAGCAGTTACGCAGGACTAGCGGGATTAGGAGGACAAGAGACCCAGTACTTC. Residues: CASSYAGLAGLGGQETQYF.

The rearrangement uses TRBV9 and TRBJ2-5; D unresolved. Germline loops: CDR1 SGDLS, CDR2 YYNGEE. The V gene lost 1 base and the J gene lost 1 base, with 11 bases spanning the gap. The CDR3 is 15 residues long. As DNA, the CDR3 is TGTGCCAGCAGCGTAAGTGCTTTCGGCCAAGAGACCCAGTACTTC. This encodes CASSVSAFGQETQYF. The full variable domain, completed using reference TRBV9 and TRBJ2-5, is DSGVTQTPKHLITATGQRVTLRCSPRSGDLSVYWYQQSLDQGLQFLIQYYNGEERAKGNILERFSAQQFPDLHSELNLSSLELGDSALYFCASSVSAFGQETQYFGPGTRLLVL.

The chain carries TRBV11-2 and TRBJ1-5; 9 bases are a match to TRBD1. Per germline, CDR1 SGHAT and CDR2 FQNNGV. The CDR3 runs 15 residues. V was pared by 5 bases and J by 5 bases, with 7 bases of the junction left unmatched. The CDR3 sequence is CASSRSGQGDQPQHF. The CDR3, as DNA: TGTGCCAGCAGCCGATCGGGACAGGGTGATCAGCCCCAGCATTTT.

The genes are TRBV10-3 and TRBJ2-7; the match to TRBD1 covers 7 bases. This CDR3 region has 14 residues. In germline, CDR1 is ENHRY, CDR2 SYGVKD. V shed 6 bases and J 2 bases; nucleotides not matched to a gene: 7. The DNA for the CDR3 is TGTGCCATCAGGTCACGGGACAGCGCCTACGAGCAGTACTTC. Translating gives CAIRSRDSAYEQYF.

The gene calls are TRBV30 and TRBJ2-2, with 9 bases fitting TRBD2. The CDR3 is made up of 12 amino acids. Germline V lookup: CDR1 GTSNPN, CDR2 SVGIG (reference sequence). J lost 10 bases, V lost 4 bases, and 4 bases had no gene match. The CDR3 bases are TGTGCCTGGACGACTAGCGGTATGGAGCTGTTTTTT. It codes for CAWTTSGMELFF.

The chain employs TRBV6-5 and TRBJ2-4; D is ambiguous. Trimming removed 5 bases at V and 1 base at J, with 12 bases between. The CDR3 has 15 amino acids. The germline V gene has CDR1 MNHEY and CDR2 SVGAGI. Written as DNA, the CDR3 is TGTGCCAGCAGTCGAACCCACCAGGCCAAAAACATTCAGTACTTC. It is translated as CASSRTHQAKNIQYF.